This entry lists 6 T cell receptor beta chains sequenced from one sample in a study of T cell responses to AZD1222 COVID-19 vaccine. Repertoires were generated with immunoSEQ multiplex PCR, while TCRdb's copy carries only in-frame clones and drops some. The data show about 88,000 clones, around nine tenths seen once. The specimen comprised peripheral blood, sampled 28 days after the second AZD1222 dose. The receptors originated from an adult who received the AZD1222 COVID-19 vaccine.

The sample holds one count of this clone. The chain links TRBV6-6 to TRBJ2-5; the match to TRBD2 covers 8 bases. Germline V gene lookup returns CDR1 MNHNY and CDR2 SVGAGI (reference sequence). The CDR3 spans 15 residues. The junction had 4 bases not matched to a gene; V was cut back by 2 bases and J by 2 bases. CDR3 bases: TGTGCCAGCAGTTACAGCGGGGGCGAGCAAGAGACCCAGTACTTC. Its protein product is CASSYSGGEQETQYF.

The chain is built from TRBV19 and TRBJ1-1, with D maybe TRBD1 (5 bases). The CDR3 extends over 14 amino acids. The V gene's germline CDR1 is LNHDA and CDR2 SQIVND (reference sequence). Trimming shortened V by 4 bases and J by 0 bases, and 9 bases separated the two germline ends. The CDR3 bases are TGTGCCAGTAGTACAGGGACGGTGAACACTGAAGCTTTCTTT. It codes for CASSTGTVNTEAFF.

The chain joins TRBV20-1 to TRBJ2-1; D not certain. V was trimmed by 3 bases and J by 8 bases, leaving 14 bases between them. Germline lookup yields CDR1 DFQATT and CDR2 SNEGSKA (reference sequence). There are 13 residues in the CDR3. CDR3 loop: CSASQPKGDEQFF. DNA of the CDR3: TGCAGTGCTAGTCAGCCAAAGGGCGATGAGCAGTTCTTC.

By its share, this clone is medium-sized (0.01 to 0.1%). The J gene is TRBJ1-3, the V gene TRBV2, with D unclear. This CDR3 is built from 11 residues. CDR1 and CDR2 (germline): SNHLY, FYNNEI. V lost 9 bases and J lost 7, with 10 bases in between. Here the CDR3 DNA reads TGTGCCAGTTATAGTGGGAACACCATATATTTT. Its protein is CASYSGNTIYF.

V gene TRBV4-1 combines with J gene TRBJ2-7; 7 bases agree with TRBD1. CDR1 is MGHRA and CDR2 is YSYEKL in the germline V gene. The trim removed 2 bases at V and 1 base at J, leaving 11 bases unmatched. The CDR3 contains 17 residues. The CDR3 DNA is TGCGCCAGCAGCCAAACCCGACAGGGATTCGGGTCCTACGAGCAGTACTTC. Translation gives CASSQTRQGFGSYEQYF.

The V call is TRBV12-5, the J call TRBJ2-3; 12 bases agree with TRBD2. Germline CDR1 is LGHNT and CDR2 is FRNRAP. After removal of 9 bases from V and 7 bases from J, the junction contained 8 bases not matched to a gene. This CDR3 has 14 amino acids. CDR3 protein: CASWSSGGVYTQYF. As DNA, the CDR3 is TGTGCTAGCTGGTCTAGCGGGGGGGTATATACGCAGTATTTT. Using reference TRBV12-5 and TRBJ2-3 for the parts outside the CDR3, the full variable domain is DARVTQTPRHKVTEMGQEVTMRCQPILGHNTVFWYRQTMMQGLELLAYFRNRAPLDDSGMPKDRFSAEMPDATLATLKIQPSEPRDSAVYFCASWSSGGVYTQYFGPGTRLTVL.